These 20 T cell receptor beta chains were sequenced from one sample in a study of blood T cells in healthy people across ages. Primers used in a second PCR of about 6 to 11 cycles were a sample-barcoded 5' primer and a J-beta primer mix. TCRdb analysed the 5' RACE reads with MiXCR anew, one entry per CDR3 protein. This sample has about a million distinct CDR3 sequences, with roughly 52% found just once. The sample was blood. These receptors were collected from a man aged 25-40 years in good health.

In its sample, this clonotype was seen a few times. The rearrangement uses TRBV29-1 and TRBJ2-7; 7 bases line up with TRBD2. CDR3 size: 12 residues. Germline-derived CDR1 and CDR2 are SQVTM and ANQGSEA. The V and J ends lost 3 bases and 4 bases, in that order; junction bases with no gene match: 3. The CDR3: CSVDGEGYEQYF. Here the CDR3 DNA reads TGCAGCGTTGACGGGGAGGGGTACGAGCAGTACTTC.

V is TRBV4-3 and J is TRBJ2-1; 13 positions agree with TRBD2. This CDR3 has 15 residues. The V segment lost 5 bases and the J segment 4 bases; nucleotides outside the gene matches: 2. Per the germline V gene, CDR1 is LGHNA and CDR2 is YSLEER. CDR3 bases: TGCGCCAGCAGCGGGGGACTAGCGGGGTACAATGAGCAGTTCTTC. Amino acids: CASSGGLAGYNEQFF.

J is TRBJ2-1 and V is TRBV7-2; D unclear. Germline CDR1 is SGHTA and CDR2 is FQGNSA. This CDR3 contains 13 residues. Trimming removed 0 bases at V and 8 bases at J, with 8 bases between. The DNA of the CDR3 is TGTGCCAGCAGCTTAGCGTCGAGTTATGAGCAGTTCTTC. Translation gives CASSLASSYEQFF.

The CDR3 coding sequence is TGTGCCAGCGGTGGGACGGCAACTAATGAAAAACTGTTTTTT. Translation gives CASGGTATNEKLFF. The chain uses TRBV12-3 or TRBV12-4 and TRBJ1-4, with D possibly being TRBD1 (5 bases). V dropped 8 bases and J dropped 0 bases, with 10 bases sitting between them. This CDR3 contains 14 residues.

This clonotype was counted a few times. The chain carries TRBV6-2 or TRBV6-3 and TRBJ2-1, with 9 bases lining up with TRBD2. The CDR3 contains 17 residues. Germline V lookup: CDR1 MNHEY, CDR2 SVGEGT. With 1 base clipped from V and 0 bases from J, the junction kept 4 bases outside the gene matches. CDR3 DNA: TGTGCCAGCAGTTACTTTAGCGGGGGCCACTCCTACAATGAGCAGTTCTTC. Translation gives CASSYFSGGHSYNEQFF.

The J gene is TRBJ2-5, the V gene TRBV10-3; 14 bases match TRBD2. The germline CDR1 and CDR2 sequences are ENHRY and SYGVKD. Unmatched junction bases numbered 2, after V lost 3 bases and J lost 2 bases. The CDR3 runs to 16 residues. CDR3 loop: CAISDGLAGGQETQYF. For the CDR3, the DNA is TGTGCCATCAGTGACGGACTAGCGGGGGGTCAAGAGACCCAGTACTTC.

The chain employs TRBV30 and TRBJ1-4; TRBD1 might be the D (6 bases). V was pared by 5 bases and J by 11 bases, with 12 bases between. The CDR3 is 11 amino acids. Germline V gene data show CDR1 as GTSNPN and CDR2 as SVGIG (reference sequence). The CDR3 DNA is TGTGCCTGGGGAATAACAGGGAAACTGTTTTTT. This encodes CAWGITGKLFF.

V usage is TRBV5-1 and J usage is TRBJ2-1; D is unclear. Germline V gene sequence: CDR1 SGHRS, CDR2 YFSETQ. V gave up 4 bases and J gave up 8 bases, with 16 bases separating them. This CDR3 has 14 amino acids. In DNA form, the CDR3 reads TGCGCCAGCAGCCCCGACGTGGGGTTTGATGAGCAGTTCTTC. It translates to CASSPDVGFDEQFF.

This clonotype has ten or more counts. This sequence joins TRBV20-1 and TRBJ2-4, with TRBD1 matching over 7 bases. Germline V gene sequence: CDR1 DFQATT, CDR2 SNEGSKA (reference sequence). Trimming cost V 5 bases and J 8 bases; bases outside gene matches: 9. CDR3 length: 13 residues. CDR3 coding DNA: TGCAGTGCTCCCCGGACAGGCCAGGACATTCAGTACTTC. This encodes CSAPRTGQDIQYF.

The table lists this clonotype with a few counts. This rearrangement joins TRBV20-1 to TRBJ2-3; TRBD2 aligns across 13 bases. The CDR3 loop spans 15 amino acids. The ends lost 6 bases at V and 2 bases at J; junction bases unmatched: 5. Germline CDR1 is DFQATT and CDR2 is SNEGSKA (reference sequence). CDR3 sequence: CSATSGGALTDTQYF. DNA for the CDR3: TGCAGTGCAACTAGCGGGGGGGCGCTCACAGATACGCAGTATTTT.

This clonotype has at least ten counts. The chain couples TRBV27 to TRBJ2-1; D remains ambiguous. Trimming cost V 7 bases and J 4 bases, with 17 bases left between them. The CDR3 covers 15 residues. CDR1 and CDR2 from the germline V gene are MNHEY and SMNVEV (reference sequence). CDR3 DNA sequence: TGTGCCAGCACGTCTTTTGCGACAACATACAATGAGCAGTTCTTC. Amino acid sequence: CASTSFATTYNEQFF.

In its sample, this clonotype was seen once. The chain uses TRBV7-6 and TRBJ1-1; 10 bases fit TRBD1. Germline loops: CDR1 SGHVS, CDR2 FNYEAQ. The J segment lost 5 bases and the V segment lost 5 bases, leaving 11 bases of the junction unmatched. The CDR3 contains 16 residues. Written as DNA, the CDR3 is TGTGCCAGCAGCCAAAGCAGACAGGGGGCGGGAACTGAAGCTTTCTTT. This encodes CASSQSRQGAGTEAFF.

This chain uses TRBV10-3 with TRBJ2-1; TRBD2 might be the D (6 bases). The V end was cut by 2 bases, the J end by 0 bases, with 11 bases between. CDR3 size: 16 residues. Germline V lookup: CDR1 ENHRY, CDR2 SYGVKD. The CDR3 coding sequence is TGTGCCATCAGTGAGCGTGCGGGGAGCTCCTACAATGAGCAGTTCTTC. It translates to CAISERAGSSYNEQFF.

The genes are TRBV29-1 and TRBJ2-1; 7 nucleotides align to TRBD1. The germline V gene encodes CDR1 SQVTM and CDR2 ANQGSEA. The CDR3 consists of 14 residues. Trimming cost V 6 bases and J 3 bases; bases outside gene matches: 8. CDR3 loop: CSVGSGTVYNEQFF. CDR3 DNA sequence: TGCAGCGTGGGGTCCGGGACAGTCTACAATGAGCAGTTCTTC.

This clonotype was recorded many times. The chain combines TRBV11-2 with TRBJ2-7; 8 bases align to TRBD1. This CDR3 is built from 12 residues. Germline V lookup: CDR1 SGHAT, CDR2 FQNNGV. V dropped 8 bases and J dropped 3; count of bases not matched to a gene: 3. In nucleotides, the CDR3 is TGTGCCAGCGGAGGACAGGGCTACGAGCAGTACTTC. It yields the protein CASGGQGYEQYF.

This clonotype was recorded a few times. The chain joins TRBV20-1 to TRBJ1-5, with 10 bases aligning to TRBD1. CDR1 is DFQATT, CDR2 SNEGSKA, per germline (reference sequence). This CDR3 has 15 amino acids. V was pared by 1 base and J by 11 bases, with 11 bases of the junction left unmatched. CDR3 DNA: TGCAGTGCTAGAGCCCTTCCGGGACAGGGGACGGCCCAGCATTTT. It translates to CSARALPGQGTAQHF.

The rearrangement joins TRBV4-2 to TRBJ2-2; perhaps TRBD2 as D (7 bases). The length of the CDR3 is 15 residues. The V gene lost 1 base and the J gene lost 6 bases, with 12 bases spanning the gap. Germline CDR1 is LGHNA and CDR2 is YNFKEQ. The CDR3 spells CASSQVLRGPGELFF. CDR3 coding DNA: TGTGCCAGCAGCCAAGTTCTGCGGGGGCCCGGGGAGCTGTTTTTT.

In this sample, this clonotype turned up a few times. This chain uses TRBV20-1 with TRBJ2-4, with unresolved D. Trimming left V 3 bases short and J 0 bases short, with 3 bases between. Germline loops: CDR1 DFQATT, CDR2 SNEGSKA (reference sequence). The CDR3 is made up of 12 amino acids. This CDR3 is CSASLAKNIQYF. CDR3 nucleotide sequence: TGCAGTGCTAGCTTAGCCAAAAACATTCAGTACTTC.

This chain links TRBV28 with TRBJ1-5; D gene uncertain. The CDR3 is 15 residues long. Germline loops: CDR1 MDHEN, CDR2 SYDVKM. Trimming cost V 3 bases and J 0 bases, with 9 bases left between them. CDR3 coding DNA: TGTGCCAGCAGTTTCTACACAGATAGCAATCAGCCCCAGCATTTT. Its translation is CASSFYTDSNQPQHF.

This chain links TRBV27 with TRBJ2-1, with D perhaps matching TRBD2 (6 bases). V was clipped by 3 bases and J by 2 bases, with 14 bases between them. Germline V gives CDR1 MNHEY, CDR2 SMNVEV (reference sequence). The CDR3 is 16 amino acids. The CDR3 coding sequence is TGTGCCAGCAGTTTCTTCGGCGCGGGGCCCTACAATGAGCAGTTCTTC. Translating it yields CASSFFGAGPYNEQFF.